This T cell receptor beta chain originates from a study of shared clonotypes between healthy human individuals. The protocol was immunoSEQ multiplex PCR, while the TCRdb copy is restricted to in-frame clones and leaves out a portion. Of about 2.4 million clones detected, 93% appear once; the ten largest clones hold approximately 0.37%. It was into CD45RA+ naive and CD45RA-negative memory subsets that the CD4+ cells were split. The V end was cut by 10 bases, the J end by 1 base, with 28 bases between. The CDR3 length is 18 residues. Per germline, CDR1 MDHEN and CDR2 SYDVKM. Notes on this clone: Its antigen is unknown. Other nucleotide sequences from this sample produce the same CDR3.

Broader study findings: Memory subsets had estimated richness that was generally smaller than that of naive subsets. Rarefaction showed sorted-subset sequencing was incomplete despite large depth.

The chain links TRBV28 to TRBJ1-1; D perhaps matches TRBD1 (6 bases). The sample consisted of naive CD4+ T cells from PBMCs. Subset reported: CD45RA+ positively selected. The receptor was derived from a man aged 18-30 years in good health. Some clones in this sample may be carry-over from other donors' samples. CDR3 in DNA: TGTGCCATTTGCCAGCGAGTCCGGGGGCAGATTTGGAACACTGAAGCTTTCTTT. Translated, it gives CAICQRVRGQIWNTEAFF.